The next 32 T cell receptor beta chains were all read from a single sample in a study of blood T cell repertoires in COVID-19 (TCRdb year 2020). The library was prepared using the immunoSEQ multiplex PCR assay. Entries here come from immuneACCESS through TCRdb and include only in-frame sequences with V and J called. Some clones fail to appear in such tables; in the studies checked, an unresolved V gene covers under half of the shortfall, and the cause of the remainder is unknown. In all, the sample holds 250,000 to 350,000 clones, and roughly 88% of those were seen once. The ten largest make up 2.5% to 3.5% of the sample. The source material was peripheral blood. The origin of the receptors is a woman between 25 and 40 years old with active or convalescent COVID-19.

The chain couples TRBV4-3 to TRBJ2-1, with TRBD2 identical over 9 bases. The CDR3 is 18 residues long. Germline V gives CDR1 LGHNA, CDR2 YSLEER. After removal of 4 bases from V and 2 bases from J, the junction contained 12 bases not matched to a gene. The CDR3 region is CASSLSGGPTAAYNEQFF. The CDR3 nucleotides are TGCGCCAGCAGCCTTAGCGGGGGCCCTACGGCCGCCTACAATGAGCAGTTCTTC.

CDR3 sequence (DNA): TGTGCCACCAGCAGAGATACCGGGGGGGCCGACGGCTACACCTTC. It translates to CATSRDTGGADGYTF. This chain uses TRBV15 with TRBJ1-2, with D perhaps TRBD1 (6 bases). The germline V gene encodes CDR1 LNHNV and CDR2 YYDKDF (reference sequence). The V end lost 0 bases, the J end lost 8 bases, and 16 bases lay between the germline ends. This CDR3 comprises 15 residues.

The rearrangement joins TRBV30 to TRBJ2-6, with no clear D. Deletions cut 0 bases from V and 0 bases from J, with 3 bases between. The CDR3 contains 14 residues. The germline V gene encodes CDR1 GTSNPN and CDR2 SVGIG (reference sequence). For the CDR3, the DNA is TGTGCCTGGAGTGTTTACTCTGGGGCCAACGTCCTGACTTTC. Protein: CAWSVYSGANVLTF.

The chain recombines TRBV19 with TRBJ1-4; no reliable D call. V was clipped by 7 bases and J by 6 bases, with 18 bases between them. The CDR3 totals 15 residues. In germline, CDR1 is LNHDA, CDR2 SQIVND (reference sequence). CDR3 nucleotide sequence: TGTGCCAGTACCCTCAGCAGGCGGGTCCATGAAAAACTGTTTTTT. Its translation: CASTLSRRVHEKLFF.

This clone was observed a few times. The same CDR3 arises from other DNA sequences in this sample as well. The chain recombines TRBV5-1 with TRBJ2-1; 7 nucleotides line up with TRBD2. Trimming at V came to 4 bases and at J to 0 bases, leaving 4 bases not matched to a gene. Germline values: CDR1 SGHRS, CDR2 YFSETQ. This CDR3 has 15 residues. The DNA for the CDR3 is TGCGCCAGCAGCCTCGGGGGGAGCTCCTACAATGAGCAGTTCTTC. Translation gives CASSLGGSSYNEQFF.

V is TRBV10-3 and J is TRBJ2-5; 9 positions agree with TRBD1. Germline-derived CDR1 and CDR2 are ENHRY and SYGVKD. The V segment lost 6 bases and the J segment 5 bases; nucleotides outside the gene matches: 25. This CDR3 is built from 20 residues. Written as DNA, the CDR3 is TGTGCCATCAGCCCACACGGGGCGTGGACAGGGGAGGTGGACGCGGAGACCCAGTACTTC. It translates to CAISPHGAWTGEVDAETQYF.

V is TRBV6-2 or TRBV6-3 and J is TRBJ2-7; TRBD2 agrees at 7 bases. This CDR3 is 17 amino acids long. In germline, CDR1 is MNHEY, CDR2 SVGEGT. V dropped 2 bases and J dropped 0; count of bases not matched to a gene: 10. CDR3 sequence: CASSYRNMRESSYEQYF. The CDR3 DNA reads as TGTGCCAGCAGTTACCGTAACATGCGGGAGAGCTCCTACGAGCAGTACTTC.

The rearrangement joins TRBV7-3 to TRBJ2-1; 8 bases match TRBD2. CDR1 is SGHTA, CDR2 FQGTGA, per germline. CDR3 length: 15 amino acids. J lost 9 bases, V lost 3 bases, and 10 bases had no gene match. The DNA for the CDR3 is TGTGCCAGCAGCTTTGGGACTAGTGGCGGAGGTGAGCAGTTCTTC. Translating gives CASSFGTSGGGEQFF.

The chain joins TRBV7-2 to TRBJ1-2; D unresolved. Germline assignment: CDR1 SGHTA and CDR2 FQGNSA. With 1 base removed from V and 3 bases from J, the gap between germline ends came to 9 bases. The CDR3 sequence is 14 residues long. The chain's CDR3 is CASSLEPGDYGYTF. For the CDR3, the DNA is TGTGCCAGCAGCTTAGAGCCGGGAGACTATGGCTACACCTTC.

The chain has TRBV7-2 and TRBJ1-1; D gene uncertain. Germline values: CDR1 SGHTA, CDR2 FQGNSA. The CDR3 is 14 residues long. Trimming removed 0 bases from V and 4 bases from J, with 9 bases in between. CDR3 protein: CASSLAAGGTEAFF. CDR3 DNA sequence: TGTGCCAGCAGCTTAGCGGCGGGCGGCACTGAAGCTTTCTTT. Full variable domain (remainder filled in from reference TRBV7-2 and TRBJ1-1): GAGVSQSPSNKVTEKGKDVELRCDPISGHTALYWYRQSLGQGLEFLIYFQGNSAPDKSGLPSDRFSAERTGGSVSTLTIQRTQQEDSAVYLCASSLAAGGTEAFFGQGTRLTVV.

The genes are TRBV27 and TRBJ1-1, with D possibly being TRBD1 (5 bases). The CDR3 is made up of 13 amino acids. From germline, CDR1 is MNHEY and CDR2 SMNVEV (reference sequence). Trimming removed 3 bases from V and 7 bases from J, with 12 bases in between. CDR3 in amino acids: CASSLGGSGEAFF. Here the CDR3 DNA reads TGTGCCAGCAGTTTGGGGGGGTCGGGTGAAGCTTTCTTT.

The J gene is TRBJ1-5, the V gene TRBV19; D possibly corresponds to TRBD1 (6 bases). V was pared by 3 bases and J by 4 bases, with 16 bases between. From germline, CDR1 is LNHDA and CDR2 SQIVND (reference sequence). This CDR3 is 16 amino acids long. The DNA of the CDR3 is TGTGCCAGTAGTATCAGCAGGGGTGGCCCAAATCAGCCCCAGCATTTT. It encodes CASSISRGGPNQPQHF.

The chain uses TRBV2 and TRBJ1-1; 7 bases are a match to TRBD1. This CDR3 has 15 residues. Trimming cost V 4 bases and J 0 bases; bases outside gene matches: 5. From germline, CDR1 is SNHLY and CDR2 FYNNEI. The CDR3 DNA reads TGTGCCAGCAGTGGACAGGGTTCAATGAACACTGAAGCTTTCTTT. It is translated as CASSGQGSMNTEAFF.

This clone was seen once. V usage is TRBV18 and J usage is TRBJ1-2, with 7 nucleotides matching TRBD1. The CDR3 is 14 amino acids. Germline V gives CDR1 KGHSH, CDR2 LQKENI. V shed 3 bases and J 4 bases; nucleotides not matched to a gene: 5. CDR3 loop: CASSPRGQIYGYTF. The CDR3 DNA follows: TGTGCCAGCTCACCTCGGGGACAGATCTATGGCTACACCTTC.

The V call is TRBV28, the J call TRBJ1-1, with D unclear. V was trimmed by 7 bases and J by 1 base, leaving 13 bases between them. CDR1 MDHEN and CDR2 SYDVKM come from the germline V gene. The CDR3 consists of 14 residues. The chain's CDR3 is CASTPPRGNTEAFF. The CDR3 DNA reads TGTGCCAGCACCCCCCCTCGGGGGAACACTGAAGCTTTCTTT.

The table lists this clone with a count of one. The chain employs TRBV4-2 and TRBJ1-3; no definite D call. Germline CDR1 reads LGHNA; CDR2 reads YNFKEQ. The CDR3 totals 15 residues. Trimming pared 4 bases from V and 0 bases from J, leaving 10 bases between. The CDR3 bases are TGTGCCAGCAGCCTTAGAGATCTCTCTGGAAACACCATATATTTT. Residues: CASSLRDLSGNTIYF.

This chain uses TRBV5-1 with TRBJ1-2, with 8 bases identical to TRBD1. With 4 bases clipped from V and 5 bases from J, the junction kept 4 bases outside the gene matches. The CDR3 runs to 13 residues. Germline CDR1 SGHRS, CDR2 YFSETQ. CDR3 protein: CASSPTGEYGYTF. CDR3 nucleotides: TGCGCCAGCAGCCCGACAGGGGAATATGGCTACACCTTC. Based on the CDR3 plus reference TRBV5-1 and TRBJ1-2, the full variable domain is KAGVTQTPRYLIKTRGQQVTLSCSPISGHRSVSWYQQTPGQGLQFLFEYFSETQRNKGNFPGRFSGRQFSNSRSEMNVSTLELGDSALYLCASSPTGEYGYTFGSGTRLTVV.

The CDR3 DNA reads TGTGCCAGCAGCAACGGTCTCCAAGAGACCCAGTACTTC. It encodes CASSNGLQETQYF. The V and J genes are TRBV7-2 and TRBJ2-5; D is undetermined. V lost 5 bases to trimming and J lost 1 base, with 8 bases between them. CDR1 SGHTA and CDR2 FQGNSA come from the germline V gene. The CDR3 extends over 13 amino acids.

This clone was found a few times. The V gene is TRBV6-2 or TRBV6-3, the J gene TRBJ1-1; maybe TRBD1 (6 bases). Trimming pared 6 bases from V and 7 bases from J, leaving 15 bases between. The CDR3 has 13 residues. Germline-derived CDR1 and CDR2 are MNHEY and SVGEGT. In DNA, the CDR3 is TGTGCCAGCAGCCGGGGGCTACCCAGTGAAGCTTTCTTT. Encoded protein: CASSRGLPSEAFF.

Only a few counts were recorded for this clone. The genes are TRBV29-1 and TRBJ2-2, with 8 nucleotides matching TRBD1. V trimming: 4 bases; J trimming: 5 bases; junction bases outside the gene matches: 3. Germline assignment: CDR1 SQVTM and CDR2 ANQGSEA. This CDR3 comprises 13 residues. The CDR3 reads CSVGQGRTGELFF. CDR3 sequence (DNA): TGCAGCGTTGGACAGGGGAGGACCGGGGAGCTGTTTTTT.

CDR3 sequence (DNA): TGTGCCAGCAGTTCCGGACAGGGGATAGATACGCAGTATTTT. It yields the protein CASSSGQGIDTQYF. The gene calls are TRBV28 and TRBJ2-3, with 9 bases lining up with TRBD1. V was pared by 4 bases and J by 5 bases, with 4 bases of the junction left unmatched. The germline CDR1 and CDR2 sequences are MDHEN and SYDVKM. This CDR3 contains 14 residues.

The chain employs TRBV5-6 and TRBJ1-2, with 10 bases aligning to TRBD1. The CDR3 length is 14 residues. The ends lost 8 bases at V and 4 bases at J; junction bases unmatched: 8. Per germline, CDR1 SGHDT and CDR2 YYEEEE. CDR3: CASLDRGRSYGYTF. The CDR3 coding sequence is TGTGCCAGTCTAGACAGGGGGCGTAGCTATGGCTACACCTTC.

The chain links TRBV7-9 to TRBJ2-1; 8 bases are a match to TRBD1. The germline V gene has CDR1 SEHNR and CDR2 FQNEAQ (reference sequence). The CDR3 length is 16 residues. The ends lost 4 bases at V and 4 bases at J; junction bases unmatched: 9. The CDR3 here is CASSSASGTGYNEQFF. Written as DNA, the CDR3 is TGTGCCAGCAGCTCCGCCTCCGGGACAGGATACAATGAGCAGTTCTTC.

Comments on this clone: The germline gene is not matched at one end of the junction; a read error may be the cause. This chain joins TRBV27 and TRBJ2-1, with TRBD1 matching 8 bases. Germline V CDR1 and CDR2: MNHEY, SMNVEV (reference sequence). This CDR3 contains 13 residues. The CDR3 coding sequence is TGTGCCAGCAGAAAGACAGGGGTAAATGGGCAGTTCTTC. It specifies CASRKTGVNGQFF.

In this sample, this clone turned up once. V gene TRBV28 combines with J gene TRBJ1-2; D not certain. Germline V CDR1 and CDR2: MDHEN, SYDVKM. V was pared by 8 bases and J by 11 bases, with 15 bases between. The CDR3 contains 11 residues. The CDR3 here is CASRSLTGYTF. As DNA, the CDR3 is TGTGCCAGCCGGTCGCTCACGGGATACACCTTC.

This sequence joins TRBV5-1 and TRBJ1-2; D might be TRBD1 (5 bases). Looked up from germline, CDR1 is SGHRS and CDR2 is YFSETQ. The CDR3 sequence is 15 residues long. Trimming cost V 0 bases and J 8 bases, with 17 bases left between them. The CDR3 nucleotides are TGCGCCAGCAGCTTGGACAGGTCCCACCACCGGGGCTACACCTTC. It yields the protein CASSLDRSHHRGYTF.

The chain carries TRBV29-1 and TRBJ2-1, with D maybe TRBD2 (7 bases). This CDR3 contains 15 residues. The germline V and J ends were trimmed by 4 bases and 4 bases, with 17 bases remaining between them. Germline CDR1 reads SQVTM; CDR2 reads ANQGSEA. CDR3 nucleotide sequence: TGCAGCGTTGGGGTTAGGCGGGGGACATACAATGAGCAGTTCTTC. Protein product: CSVGVRRGTYNEQFF.

The chain has TRBV6-2 or TRBV6-3 and TRBJ1-2; D ambiguous. Germline assignment: CDR1 MNHEY and CDR2 SVGEGT. The V gene lost 6 bases and the J gene lost 6 bases, with 11 bases spanning the gap. The CDR3 consists of 12 residues. CDR3 residues: CASSAHGHGYTF. In DNA form, the CDR3 reads TGTGCCAGCAGCGCGCATGGGCATGGCTACACCTTC.

CDR3 sequence: CASSLDRDTEAFF. The CDR3 DNA is TGTGCCAGCAGTCTCGACAGGGACACTGAAGCTTTCTTT. This rearrangement joins TRBV2 to TRBJ1-1, with TRBD1 identical over 7 bases. The CDR3 totals 13 residues. Germline CDR1 and CDR2: SNHLY and FYNNEI. The V gene end was trimmed by 5 bases and the J gene end by 3 bases; junction bases not matched to a gene: 3.

The rearrangement joins TRBV9 to TRBJ2-3, with a tentative D call TRBD1 (5 bases). Germline CDR1 reads SGDLS; CDR2 reads YYNGEE. CDR3 length: 13 residues. Trimming took off 0 bases at V and 6 bases at J, with 8 bases between the two ends. The CDR3 sequence is CASSVVGRDTQYF. The CDR3, as DNA: TGTGCCAGCAGCGTAGTGGGGCGGGATACGCAGTATTTT.

The V call is TRBV11-2, the J call TRBJ1-1, with TRBD1 identical over 9 bases. V dropped 3 bases and J dropped 3; count of bases not matched to a gene: 2. Germline-derived CDR1 and CDR2 are SGHAT and FQNNGV. The CDR3 length is 14 residues. The CDR3, as DNA: TGTGCCAGCAGCTTCCGGGACAGGGACACTGAAGCTTTCTTT. This gives the protein CASSFRDRDTEAFF.

This rearrangement joins TRBV9 to TRBJ2-1; weak D call: TRBD1 (5 bases). The CDR3 runs to 14 residues. The germline V and J ends were trimmed by 0 bases and 7 bases, with 11 bases remaining between them. CDR1 is SGDLS and CDR2 is YYNGEE in the germline V gene. For the CDR3, the DNA is TGTGCCAGCAGCGTAGACGTCAGGGAAAATGAGCAGTTCTTC. Its translation: CASSVDVRENEQFF.